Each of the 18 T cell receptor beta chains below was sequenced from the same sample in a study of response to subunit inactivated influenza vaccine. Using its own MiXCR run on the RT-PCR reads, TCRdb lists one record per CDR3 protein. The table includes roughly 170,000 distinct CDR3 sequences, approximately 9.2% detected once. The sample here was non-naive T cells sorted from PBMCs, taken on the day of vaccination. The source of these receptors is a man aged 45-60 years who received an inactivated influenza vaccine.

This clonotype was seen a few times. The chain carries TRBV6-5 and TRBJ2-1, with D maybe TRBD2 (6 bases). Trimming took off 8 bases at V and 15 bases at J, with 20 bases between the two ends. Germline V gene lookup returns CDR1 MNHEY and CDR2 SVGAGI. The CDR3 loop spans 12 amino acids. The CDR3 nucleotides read TGTGCCAGCCGCCCCGGCGGCGGGGCGTGGTTCTTC. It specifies CASRPGGGAWFF.

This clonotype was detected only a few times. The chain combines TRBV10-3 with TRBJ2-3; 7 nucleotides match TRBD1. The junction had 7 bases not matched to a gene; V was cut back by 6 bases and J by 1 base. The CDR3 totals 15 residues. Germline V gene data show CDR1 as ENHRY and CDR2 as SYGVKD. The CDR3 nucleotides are TGTGCCATCAGCCCAACAGGGACAGGCACAGATACGCAGTATTTT. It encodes CAISPTGTGTDTQYF.

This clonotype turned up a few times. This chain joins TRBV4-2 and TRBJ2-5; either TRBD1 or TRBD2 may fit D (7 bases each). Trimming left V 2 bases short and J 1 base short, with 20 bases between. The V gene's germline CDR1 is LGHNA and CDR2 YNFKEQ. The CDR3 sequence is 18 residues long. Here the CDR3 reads CASSQIRGQGGSQETQYF. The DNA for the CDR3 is TGTGCCAGCAGCCAAATTAGGGGGCAGGGGGGGAGCCAAGAGACCCAGTACTTC.

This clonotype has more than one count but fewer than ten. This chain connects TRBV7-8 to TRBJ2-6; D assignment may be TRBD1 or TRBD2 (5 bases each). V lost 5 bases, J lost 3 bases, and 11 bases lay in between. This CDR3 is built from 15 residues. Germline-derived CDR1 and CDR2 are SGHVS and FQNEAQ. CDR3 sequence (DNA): TGTGCCAGCAGCCCCCGGGACCGTGGGGCCAACGTCCTGACTTTC. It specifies CASSPRDRGANVLTF.

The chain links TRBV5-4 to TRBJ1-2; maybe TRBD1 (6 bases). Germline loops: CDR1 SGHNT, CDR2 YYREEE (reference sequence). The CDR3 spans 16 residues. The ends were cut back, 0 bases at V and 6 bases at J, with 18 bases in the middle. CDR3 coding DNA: TGTGCCAGCAGCTTGGGAAGCGGCAGGGGAGGACATGGCTACACCTTC. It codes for CASSLGSGRGGHGYTF.

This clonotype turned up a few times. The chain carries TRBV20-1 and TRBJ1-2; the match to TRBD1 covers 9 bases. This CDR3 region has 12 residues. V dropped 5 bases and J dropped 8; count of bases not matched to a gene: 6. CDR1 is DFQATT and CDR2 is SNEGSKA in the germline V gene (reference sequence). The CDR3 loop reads CSAGDRDGGYTF. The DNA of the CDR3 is TGCAGTGCTGGGGACAGGGATGGGGGCTACACCTTC.

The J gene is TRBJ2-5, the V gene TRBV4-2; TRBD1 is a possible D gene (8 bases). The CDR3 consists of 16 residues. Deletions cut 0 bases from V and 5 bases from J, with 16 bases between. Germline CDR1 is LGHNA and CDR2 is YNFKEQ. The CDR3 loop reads CASSQEPTGGGETQYF. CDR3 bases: TGTGCCAGCAGCCAAGAGCCCACAGGGGGAGGGGAGACCCAGTACTTC.

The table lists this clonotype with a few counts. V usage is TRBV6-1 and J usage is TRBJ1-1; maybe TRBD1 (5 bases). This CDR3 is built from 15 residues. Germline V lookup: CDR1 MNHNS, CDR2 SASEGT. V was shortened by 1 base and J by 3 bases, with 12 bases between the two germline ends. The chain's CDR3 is CASSEVVGPHTEAFF. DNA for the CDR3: TGTGCCAGCAGTGAAGTTGTGGGGCCTCACACTGAAGCTTTCTTT.

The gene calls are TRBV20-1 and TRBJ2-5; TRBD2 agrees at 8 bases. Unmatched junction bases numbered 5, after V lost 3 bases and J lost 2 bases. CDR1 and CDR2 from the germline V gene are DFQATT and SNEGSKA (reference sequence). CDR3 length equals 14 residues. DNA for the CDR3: TGCAGTGCTAGCCCCCCGGGGGGGCAAGAGACCCAGTACTTC. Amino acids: CSASPPGGQETQYF.

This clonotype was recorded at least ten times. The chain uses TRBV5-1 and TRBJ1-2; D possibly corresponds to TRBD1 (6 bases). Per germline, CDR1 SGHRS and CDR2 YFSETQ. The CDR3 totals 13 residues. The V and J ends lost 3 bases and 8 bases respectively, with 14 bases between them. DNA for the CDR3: TGCGCCAGCAGCTGGGGGGCGGAAAACGGCTACACCTTC. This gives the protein CASSWGAENGYTF.

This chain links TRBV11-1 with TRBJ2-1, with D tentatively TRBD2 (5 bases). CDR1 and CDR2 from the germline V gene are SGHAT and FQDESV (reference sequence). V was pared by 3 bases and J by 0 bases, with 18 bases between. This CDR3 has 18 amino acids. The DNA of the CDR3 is TGTGCCAGCAGCTTTGCGCGGGCAAATACGTACTCCTACAATGAGCAGTTCTTC. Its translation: CASSFARANTYSYNEQFF.

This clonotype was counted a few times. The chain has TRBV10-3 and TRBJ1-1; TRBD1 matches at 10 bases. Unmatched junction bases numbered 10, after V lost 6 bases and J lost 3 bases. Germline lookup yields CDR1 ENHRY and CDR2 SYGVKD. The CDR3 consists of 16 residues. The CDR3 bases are TGTGCCATCAGAAAGACAGGGGGCGGTTTAGACACTGAAGCTTTCTTT. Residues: CAIRKTGGGLDTEAFF.

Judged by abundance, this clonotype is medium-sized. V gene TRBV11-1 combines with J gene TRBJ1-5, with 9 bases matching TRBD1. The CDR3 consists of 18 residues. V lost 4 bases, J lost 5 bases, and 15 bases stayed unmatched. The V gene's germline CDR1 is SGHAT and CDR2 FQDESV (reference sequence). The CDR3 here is CASSSGSGTGRQDQPQHF. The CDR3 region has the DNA TGTGCCAGCAGCTCCGGGTCCGGGACAGGGAGGCAGGATCAGCCCCAGCATTTT.

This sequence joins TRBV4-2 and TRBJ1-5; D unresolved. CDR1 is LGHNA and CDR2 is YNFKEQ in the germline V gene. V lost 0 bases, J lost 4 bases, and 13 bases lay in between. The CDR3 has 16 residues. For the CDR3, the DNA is TGTGCCAGCAGCCAAGATATCGACACACCGAATCAGCCCCAGCATTTT. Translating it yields CASSQDIDTPNQPQHF.

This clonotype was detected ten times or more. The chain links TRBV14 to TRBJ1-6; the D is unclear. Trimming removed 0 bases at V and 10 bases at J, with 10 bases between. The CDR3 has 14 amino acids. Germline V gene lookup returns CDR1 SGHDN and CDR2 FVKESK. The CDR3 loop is CASSQEIRLSPLHF. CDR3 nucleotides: TGTGCCAGCAGCCAAGAGATCAGACTCTCACCCCTCCACTTT.

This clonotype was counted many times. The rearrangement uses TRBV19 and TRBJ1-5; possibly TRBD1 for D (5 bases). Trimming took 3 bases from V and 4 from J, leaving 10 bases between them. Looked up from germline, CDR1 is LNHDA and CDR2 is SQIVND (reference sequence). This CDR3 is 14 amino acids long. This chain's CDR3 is CASSMGRKNQPQHF. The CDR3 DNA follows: TGTGCCAGTAGTATGGGACGGAAAAATCAGCCCCAGCATTTT.

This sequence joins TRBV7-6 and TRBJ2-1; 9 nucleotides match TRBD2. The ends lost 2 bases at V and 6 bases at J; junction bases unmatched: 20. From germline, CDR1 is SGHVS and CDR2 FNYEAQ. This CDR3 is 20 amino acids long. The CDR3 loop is CASSLWETSGLTSLRNEQFF. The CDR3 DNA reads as TGTGCCAGCAGCTTATGGGAGACTAGCGGACTAACCTCACTACGCAATGAGCAGTTCTTC.

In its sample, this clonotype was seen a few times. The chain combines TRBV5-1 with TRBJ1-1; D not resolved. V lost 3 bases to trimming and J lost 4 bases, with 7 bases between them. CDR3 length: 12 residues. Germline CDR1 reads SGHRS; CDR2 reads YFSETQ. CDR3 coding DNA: TGCGCCAGCAGCTCCGAGGGCACTGAAGCTTTCTTT. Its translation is CASSSEGTEAFF.